This T cell receptor beta chain was found in a study of T cell repertoires in cytomegalovirus infection. This clonotype was detected only a few times. Its specificity is unknown. The CDR3 is made up of 16 amino acids. V lost 4 bases to trimming and J lost 3 bases, with 16 bases between them. TCRdb fed the reads into MiXCR, producing one record per CDR3 protein. The sample shows 100,000 to 150,000 distinct CDR3 sequences, 30% to 40% of them seen only once. The rearrangement uses TRBV12-3 or TRBV12-4 and TRBJ2-1; weak D call: TRBD2 (6 bases). Sample: CD8+ T cells from cultured PBMCs, taken from culture after CMV antigen stimulation. The source of this sequence is a human donor in good health (CMV status not recorded). Some clones in this sample may be carry-over from other donors' samples. DNA for the CDR3: TGTGCCAGCAGTTCCCCGGGACTTCGTAACTACAATGAGCAGTTCTTC. It translates to CASSSPGLRNYNEQFF.